This T cell receptor beta chain was captured in a study of response to subunit inactivated influenza vaccine. Study-level results: Each seasonal flu vaccination may recruit only limited new T cells, authors suggested.

There are a few counts of this clonotype. The antigen remains unidentified. TCRdb re-called the RT-PCR reads with MiXCR, one entry per CDR3 protein. This table holds about 500,000 distinct CDR3 sequences, 15% to 20% found once. V was cut by 1 base and J by 4 bases, with 7 bases left in between. The CDR3 has 14 amino acids. Germline CDR1 MGHRA, CDR2 YSYEKL. This clonotype was obtained from a man aged 50-75 years who received an inactivated influenza vaccine. Sequenced here: CD4+ T cells sorted from PBMCs, sampled 23 months after vaccination. The chain joins TRBV4-1 to TRBJ2-2; no firm D call. This CDR3 reads CASSQGQITGELFF. The CDR3 DNA is TGCGCCAGCAGCCAAGGCCAGATCACCGGGGAGCTGTTTTTT.